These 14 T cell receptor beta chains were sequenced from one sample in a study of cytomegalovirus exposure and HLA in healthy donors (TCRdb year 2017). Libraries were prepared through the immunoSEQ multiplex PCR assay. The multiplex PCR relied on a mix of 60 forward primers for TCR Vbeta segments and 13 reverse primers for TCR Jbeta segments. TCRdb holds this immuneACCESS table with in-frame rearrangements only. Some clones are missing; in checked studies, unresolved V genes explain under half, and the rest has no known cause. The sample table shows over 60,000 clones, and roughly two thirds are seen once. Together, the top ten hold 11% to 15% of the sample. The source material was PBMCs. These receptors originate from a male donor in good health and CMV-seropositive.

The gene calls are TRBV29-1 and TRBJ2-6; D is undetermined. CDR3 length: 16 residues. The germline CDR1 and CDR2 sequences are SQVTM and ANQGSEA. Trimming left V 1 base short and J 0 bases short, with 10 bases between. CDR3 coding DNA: TGCAGCGTTGAAGGACACCCTCACTCTGGGGCCAACGTCCTGACTTTC. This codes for CSVEGHPHSGANVLTF.

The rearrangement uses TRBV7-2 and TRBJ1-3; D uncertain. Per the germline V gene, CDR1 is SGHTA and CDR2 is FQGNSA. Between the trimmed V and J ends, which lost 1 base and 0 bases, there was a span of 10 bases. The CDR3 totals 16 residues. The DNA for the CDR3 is TGTGCCAGCAGCTTAGGGAGCAGCAGCTCTGGAAACACCATATATTTT. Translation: CASSLGSSSSGNTIYF.

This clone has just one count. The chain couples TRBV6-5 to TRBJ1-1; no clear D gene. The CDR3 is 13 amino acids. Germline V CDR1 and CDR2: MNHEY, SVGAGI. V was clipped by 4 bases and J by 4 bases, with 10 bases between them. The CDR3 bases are TGTGCCAGCAGTTCAAGAGAGGGCACTGAAGCTTTCTTT. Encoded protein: CASSSREGTEAFF.

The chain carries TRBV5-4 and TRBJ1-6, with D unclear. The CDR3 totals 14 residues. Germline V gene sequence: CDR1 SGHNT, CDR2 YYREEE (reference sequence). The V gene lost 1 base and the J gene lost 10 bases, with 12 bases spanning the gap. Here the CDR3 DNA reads TGTGCCAGCAGCTTGCGTCAGGCGGGGTCACCCCTCCACTTT. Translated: CASSLRQAGSPLHF. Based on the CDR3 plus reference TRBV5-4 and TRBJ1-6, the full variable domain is ETGVTQSPTHLIKTRGQQVTLRCSSQSGHNTVSWYQQALGQGPQFIFQYYREEENGRGNFPPRFSGLQFPNYSSELNVNALELDDSALYLCASSLRQAGSPLHFGNGTRLTVT.

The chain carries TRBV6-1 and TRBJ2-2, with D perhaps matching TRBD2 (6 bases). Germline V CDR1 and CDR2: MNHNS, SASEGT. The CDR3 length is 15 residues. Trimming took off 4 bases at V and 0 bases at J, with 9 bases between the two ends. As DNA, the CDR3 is TGTGCCAGCAGTGGGGACTCTACGAACACCGGGGAGCTGTTTTTT. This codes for CASSGDSTNTGELFF.

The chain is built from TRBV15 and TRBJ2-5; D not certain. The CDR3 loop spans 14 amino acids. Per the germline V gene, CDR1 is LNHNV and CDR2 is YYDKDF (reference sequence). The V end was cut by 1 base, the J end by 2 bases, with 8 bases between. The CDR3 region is CATSRVRLQETQYF. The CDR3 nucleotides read TGTGCCACCAGCAGAGTCAGGCTGCAAGAGACCCAGTACTTC.

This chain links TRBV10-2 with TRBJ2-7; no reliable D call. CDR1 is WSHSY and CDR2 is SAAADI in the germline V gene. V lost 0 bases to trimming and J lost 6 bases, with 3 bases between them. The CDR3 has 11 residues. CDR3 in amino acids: CASSESSEQYF. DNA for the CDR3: TGCGCCAGCAGTGAGTCCAGCGAGCAGTACTTC.

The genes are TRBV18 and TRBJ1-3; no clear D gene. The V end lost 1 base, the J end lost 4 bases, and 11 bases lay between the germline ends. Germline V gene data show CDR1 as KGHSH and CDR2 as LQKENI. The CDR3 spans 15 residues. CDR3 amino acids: CASSPLRDSGNTIYF. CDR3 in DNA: TGTGCCAGCTCACCACTACGAGACTCGGGAAACACCATATATTTT.

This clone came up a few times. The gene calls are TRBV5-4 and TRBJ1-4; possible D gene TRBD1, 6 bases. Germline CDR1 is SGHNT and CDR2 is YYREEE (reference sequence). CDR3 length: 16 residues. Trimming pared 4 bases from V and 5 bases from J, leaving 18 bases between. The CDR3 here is CASSQGTGRSNEKLFF. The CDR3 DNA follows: TGTGCCAGCAGCCAGGGGACGGGCCGATCGAATGAAAAACTGTTTTTT.

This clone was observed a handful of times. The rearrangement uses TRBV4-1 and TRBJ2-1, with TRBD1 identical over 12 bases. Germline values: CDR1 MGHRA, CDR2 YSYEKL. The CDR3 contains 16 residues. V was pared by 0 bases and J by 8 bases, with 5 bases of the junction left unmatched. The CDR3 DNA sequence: TGCGCCAGCAGCCAAGAGCCGGGACAGGGGGCCGATGAGCAGTTCTTC. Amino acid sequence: CASSQEPGQGADEQFF.

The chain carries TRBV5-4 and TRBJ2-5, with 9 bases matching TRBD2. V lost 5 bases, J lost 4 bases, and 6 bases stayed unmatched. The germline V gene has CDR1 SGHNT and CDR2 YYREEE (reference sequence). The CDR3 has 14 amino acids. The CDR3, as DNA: TGTGCCAGCAGAGGAGCGGGGGGTCCAGAGACCCAGTACTTC. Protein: CASRGAGGPETQYF.

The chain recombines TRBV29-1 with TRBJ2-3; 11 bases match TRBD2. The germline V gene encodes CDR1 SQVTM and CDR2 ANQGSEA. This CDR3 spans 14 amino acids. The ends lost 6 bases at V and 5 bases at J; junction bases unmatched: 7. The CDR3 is CSVRLAGGGDTQYF. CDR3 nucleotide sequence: TGCAGCGTCCGTCTAGCGGGAGGAGGAGATACGCAGTATTTT.

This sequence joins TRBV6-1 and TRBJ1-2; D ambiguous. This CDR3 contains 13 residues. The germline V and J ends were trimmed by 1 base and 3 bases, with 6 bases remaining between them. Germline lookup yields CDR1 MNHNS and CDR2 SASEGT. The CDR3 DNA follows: TGTGCCAGCAGTGAAGGCGGCTACTATGGCTACACCTTC. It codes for CASSEGGYYGYTF.

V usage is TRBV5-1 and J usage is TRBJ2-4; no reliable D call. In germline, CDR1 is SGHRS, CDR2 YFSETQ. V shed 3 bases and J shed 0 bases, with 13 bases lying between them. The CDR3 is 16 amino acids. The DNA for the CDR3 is TGCGCCAGCAGCTCAGGCCAGTCCCTAGCCAAAAACATTCAGTACTTC. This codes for CASSSGQSLAKNIQYF.